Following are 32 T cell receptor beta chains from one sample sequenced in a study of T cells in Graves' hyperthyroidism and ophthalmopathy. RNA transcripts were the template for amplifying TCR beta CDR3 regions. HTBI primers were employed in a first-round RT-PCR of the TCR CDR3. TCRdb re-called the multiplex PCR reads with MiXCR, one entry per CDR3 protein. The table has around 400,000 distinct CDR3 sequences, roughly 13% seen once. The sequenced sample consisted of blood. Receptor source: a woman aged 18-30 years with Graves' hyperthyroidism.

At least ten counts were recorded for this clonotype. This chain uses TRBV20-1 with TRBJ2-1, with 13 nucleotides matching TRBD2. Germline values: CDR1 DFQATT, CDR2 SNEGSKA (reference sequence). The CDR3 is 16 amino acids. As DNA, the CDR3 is TGCAGCAAATGGGGGACTAGCGGGGAGGCCTACAATGAGCAGTTCTTC. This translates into CSKWGTSGEAYNEQFF.

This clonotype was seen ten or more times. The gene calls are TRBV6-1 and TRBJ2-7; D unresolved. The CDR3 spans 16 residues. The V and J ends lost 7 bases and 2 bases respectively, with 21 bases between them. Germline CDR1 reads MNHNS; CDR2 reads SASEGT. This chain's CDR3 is CASTHTEAPFAYEQYF. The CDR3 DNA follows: TGTGCCAGCACCCACACAGAAGCCCCGTTTGCCTACGAGCAGTACTTC.

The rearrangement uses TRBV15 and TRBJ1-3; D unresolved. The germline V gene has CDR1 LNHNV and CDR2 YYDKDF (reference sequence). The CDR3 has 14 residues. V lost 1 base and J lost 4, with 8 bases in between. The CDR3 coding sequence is TGTGCCACCAGCAGAGTGGGCCACGGAAACACCATATATTTT. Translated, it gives CATSRVGHGNTIYF.

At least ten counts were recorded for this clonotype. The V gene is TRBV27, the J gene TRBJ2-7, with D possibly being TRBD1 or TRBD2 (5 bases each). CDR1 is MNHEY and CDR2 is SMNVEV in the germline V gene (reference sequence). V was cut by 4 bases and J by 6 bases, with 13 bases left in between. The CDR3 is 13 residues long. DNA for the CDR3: TGTGCCAGCAGTTATGGGACCGCGAGCGAGCAGTACTTC. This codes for CASSYGTASEQYF.

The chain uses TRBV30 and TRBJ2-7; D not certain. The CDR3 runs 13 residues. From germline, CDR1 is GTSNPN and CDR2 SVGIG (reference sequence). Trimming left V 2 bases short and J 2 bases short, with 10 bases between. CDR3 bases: TGTGCCTGGAGTTCCGGGCCCCCCTACGAGCAGTACTTC. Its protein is CAWSSGPPYEQYF.

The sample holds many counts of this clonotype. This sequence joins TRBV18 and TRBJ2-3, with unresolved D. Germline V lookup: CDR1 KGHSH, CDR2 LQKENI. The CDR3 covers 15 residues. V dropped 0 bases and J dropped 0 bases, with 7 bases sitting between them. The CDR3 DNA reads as TGTGCCAGCTCACCACCCTCGACGAGCACAGATACGCAGTATTTT. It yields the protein CASSPPSTSTDTQYF.

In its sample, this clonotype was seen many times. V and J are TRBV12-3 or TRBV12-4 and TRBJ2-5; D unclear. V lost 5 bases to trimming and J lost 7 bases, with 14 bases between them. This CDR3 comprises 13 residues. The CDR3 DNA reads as TGTGCCAGCAGTCCACCGTGGGCCGGGACCCAGTACTTC. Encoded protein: CASSPPWAGTQYF.

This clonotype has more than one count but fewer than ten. The CDR3 sequence is CASSSRTGGGQPQHF. The DNA of the CDR3 is TGTGCCAGCAGTTCACGGACAGGGGGGGGTCAGCCCCAGCATTTT. This chain connects TRBV27 to TRBJ1-5; TRBD1 matches at 10 bases. CDR3 length equals 15 residues. Per the germline V gene, CDR1 is MNHEY and CDR2 is SMNVEV (reference sequence). V gave up 4 bases and J gave up 6 bases; unmatched junction bases: 6.

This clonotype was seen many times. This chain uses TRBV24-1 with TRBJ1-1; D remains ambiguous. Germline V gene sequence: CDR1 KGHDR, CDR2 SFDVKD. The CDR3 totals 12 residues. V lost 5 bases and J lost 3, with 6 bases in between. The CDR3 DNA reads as TGTGCCACCAGTGCTAGAGACACTGAAGCTTTCTTT. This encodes CATSARDTEAFF.

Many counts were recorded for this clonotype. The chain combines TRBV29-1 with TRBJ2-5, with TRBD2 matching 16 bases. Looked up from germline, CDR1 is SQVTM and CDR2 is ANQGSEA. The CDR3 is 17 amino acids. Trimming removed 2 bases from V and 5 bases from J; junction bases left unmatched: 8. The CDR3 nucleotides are TGCAGCGTTGAAACCACGGGACTAGCGGGAGGGCTTGAGACCCAGTACTTC. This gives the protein CSVETTGLAGGLETQYF.

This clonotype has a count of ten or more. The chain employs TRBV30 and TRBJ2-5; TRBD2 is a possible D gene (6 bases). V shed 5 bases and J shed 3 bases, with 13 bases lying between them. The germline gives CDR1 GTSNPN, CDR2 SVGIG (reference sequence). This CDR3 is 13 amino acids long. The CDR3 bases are TGTGCCTGGGGTGGACTACCTGAAGAGACCCAGTACTTC. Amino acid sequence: CAWGGLPEETQYF.

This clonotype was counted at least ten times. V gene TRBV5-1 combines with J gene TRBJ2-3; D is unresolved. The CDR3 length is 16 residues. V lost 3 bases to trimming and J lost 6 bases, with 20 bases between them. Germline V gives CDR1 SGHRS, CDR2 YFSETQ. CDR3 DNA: TGCGCCAGCAGCTCCCAAAGCTCATTACTTGGGGATACGCAGTATTTT. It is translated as CASSSQSSLLGDTQYF.

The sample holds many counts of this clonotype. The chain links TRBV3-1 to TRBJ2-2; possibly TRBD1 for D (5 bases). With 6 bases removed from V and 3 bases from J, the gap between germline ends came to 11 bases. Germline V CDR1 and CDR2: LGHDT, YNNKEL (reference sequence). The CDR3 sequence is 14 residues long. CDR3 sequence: CASRLDTYTGELFF. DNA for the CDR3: TGTGCCAGCAGGCTGGACACTTACACCGGGGAGCTGTTTTTT.

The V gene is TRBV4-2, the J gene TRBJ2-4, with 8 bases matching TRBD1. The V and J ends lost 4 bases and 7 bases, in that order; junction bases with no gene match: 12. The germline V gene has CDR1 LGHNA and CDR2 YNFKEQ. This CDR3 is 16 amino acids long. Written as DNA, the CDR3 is TGTGCCAGCAGCCCGCCCTATCGGGACAGGTCTAACATTCAGTACTTC. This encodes CASSPPYRDRSNIQYF.

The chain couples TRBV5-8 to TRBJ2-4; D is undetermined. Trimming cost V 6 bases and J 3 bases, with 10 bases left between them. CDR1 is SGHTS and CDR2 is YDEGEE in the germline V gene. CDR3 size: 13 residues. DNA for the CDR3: TGTGCCAGCACCCCTCCGGGCAAAAACATTCAGTACTTC. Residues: CASTPPGKNIQYF.

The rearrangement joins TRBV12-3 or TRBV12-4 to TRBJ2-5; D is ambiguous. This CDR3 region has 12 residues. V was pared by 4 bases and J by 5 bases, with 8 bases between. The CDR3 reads CASSYGLETQYF. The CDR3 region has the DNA TGTGCCAGCAGTTACGGTCTCGAGACCCAGTACTTC.

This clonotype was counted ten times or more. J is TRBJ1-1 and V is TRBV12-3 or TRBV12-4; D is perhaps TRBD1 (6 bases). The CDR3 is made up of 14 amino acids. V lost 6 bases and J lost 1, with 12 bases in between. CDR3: CASSQGHSNTEAFF. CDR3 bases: TGTGCCAGCAGCCAGGGACACTCGAACACTGAAGCTTTCTTT.

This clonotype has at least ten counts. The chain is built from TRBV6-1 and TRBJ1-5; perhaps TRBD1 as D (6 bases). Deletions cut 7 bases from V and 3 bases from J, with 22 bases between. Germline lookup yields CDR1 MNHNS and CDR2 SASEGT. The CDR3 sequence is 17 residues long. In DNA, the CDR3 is TGTGCCAGCACCATTAATCGACAGGATATTTTCAATCAGCCCCAGCATTTT. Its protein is CASTINRQDIFNQPQHF.

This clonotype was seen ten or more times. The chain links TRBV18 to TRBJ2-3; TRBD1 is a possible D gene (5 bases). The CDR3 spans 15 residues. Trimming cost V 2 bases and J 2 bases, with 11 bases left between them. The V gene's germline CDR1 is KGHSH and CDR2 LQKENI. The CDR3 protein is CASSPAGSATDTQYF. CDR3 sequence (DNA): TGTGCCAGCTCACCAGCAGGGTCAGCCACAGATACGCAGTATTTT.

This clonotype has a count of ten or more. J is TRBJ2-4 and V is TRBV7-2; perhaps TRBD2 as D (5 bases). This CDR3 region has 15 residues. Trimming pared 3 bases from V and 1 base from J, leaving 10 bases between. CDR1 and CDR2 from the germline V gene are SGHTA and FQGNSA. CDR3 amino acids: CASSLTRVAKNIQYF. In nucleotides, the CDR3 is TGTGCCAGCAGCTTGACGAGGGTGGCCAAAAACATTCAGTACTTC.

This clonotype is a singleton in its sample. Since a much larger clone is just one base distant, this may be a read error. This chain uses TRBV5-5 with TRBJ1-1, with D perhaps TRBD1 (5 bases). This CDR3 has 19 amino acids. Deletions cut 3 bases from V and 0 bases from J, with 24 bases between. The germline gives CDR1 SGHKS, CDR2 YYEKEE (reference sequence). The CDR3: CASSSPPYRQRSVNTEAFF. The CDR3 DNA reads TGTGCCAGCAGCTCACCTCCCTATAGACAGAGGTCGGTGAACACTGAAGCTTTCTTT. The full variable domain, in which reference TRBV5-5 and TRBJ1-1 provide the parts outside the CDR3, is DAGVTQSPTHLIKTRGQQVTLRCSPISGHKSVSWYQQVLGQGPQFIFQYYEKEERGRGNFPDRFSARQFPNYSSELNVNALLLGDSALYLCASSSPPYRQRSVNTEAFFGQGTRLTVV.

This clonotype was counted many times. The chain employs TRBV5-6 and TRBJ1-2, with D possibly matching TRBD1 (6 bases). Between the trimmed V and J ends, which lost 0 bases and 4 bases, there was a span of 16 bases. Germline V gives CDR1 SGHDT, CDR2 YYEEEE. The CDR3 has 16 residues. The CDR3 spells CASSLASGVGLYGYTF. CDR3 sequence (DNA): TGTGCCAGCAGCTTGGCCTCAGGGGTGGGTCTCTATGGCTACACCTTC.

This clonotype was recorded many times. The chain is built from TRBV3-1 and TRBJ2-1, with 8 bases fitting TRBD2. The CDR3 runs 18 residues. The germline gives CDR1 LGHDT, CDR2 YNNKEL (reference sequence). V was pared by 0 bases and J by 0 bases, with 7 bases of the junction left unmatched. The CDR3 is CASSQDFGREDSYNEQFF. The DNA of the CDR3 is TGTGCCAGCAGCCAAGACTTCGGGCGGGAGGACTCCTACAATGAGCAGTTCTTC.

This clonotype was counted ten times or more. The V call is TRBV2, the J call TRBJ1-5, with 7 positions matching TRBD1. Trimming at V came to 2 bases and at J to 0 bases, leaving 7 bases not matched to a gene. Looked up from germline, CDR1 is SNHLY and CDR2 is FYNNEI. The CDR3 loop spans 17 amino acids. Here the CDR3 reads CASSERDRTYSNQPQHF. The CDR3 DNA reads TGTGCCAGCAGTGAACGGGACAGAACTTATAGCAATCAGCCCCAGCATTTT.

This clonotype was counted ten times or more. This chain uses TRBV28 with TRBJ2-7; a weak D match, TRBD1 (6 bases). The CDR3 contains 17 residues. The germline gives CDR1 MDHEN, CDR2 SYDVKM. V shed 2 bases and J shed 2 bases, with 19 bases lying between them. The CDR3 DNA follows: TGTGCCAGCAGTTTAGGGGACACTATGTCATCGACCTACGAGCAGTACTTC. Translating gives CASSLGDTMSSTYEQYF.

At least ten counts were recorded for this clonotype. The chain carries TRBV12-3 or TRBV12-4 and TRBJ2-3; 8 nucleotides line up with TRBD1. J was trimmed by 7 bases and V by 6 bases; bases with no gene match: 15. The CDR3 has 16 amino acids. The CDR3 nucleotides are TGTGCCAGCAGCATGCACAGGGGGAACTCGGTACATACGCAGTATTTT. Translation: CASSMHRGNSVHTQYF.

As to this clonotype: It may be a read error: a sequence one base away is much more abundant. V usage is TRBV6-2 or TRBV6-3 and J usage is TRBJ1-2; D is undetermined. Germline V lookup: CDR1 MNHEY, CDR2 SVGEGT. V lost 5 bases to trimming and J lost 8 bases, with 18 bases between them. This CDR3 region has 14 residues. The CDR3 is CASSPLDGLGGYTF. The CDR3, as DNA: TGTGCCAGCAGTCCTTTGGACGGATTAGGAGGCTACACCTTC.

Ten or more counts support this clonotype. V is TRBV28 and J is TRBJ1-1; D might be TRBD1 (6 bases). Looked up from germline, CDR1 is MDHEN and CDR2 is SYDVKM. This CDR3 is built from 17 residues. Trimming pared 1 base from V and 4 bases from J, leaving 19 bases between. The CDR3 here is CASSLSEWGGGGTEAFF. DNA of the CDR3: TGTGCCAGCAGTTTATCCGAATGGGGGGGCGGTGGCACTGAAGCTTTCTTT.

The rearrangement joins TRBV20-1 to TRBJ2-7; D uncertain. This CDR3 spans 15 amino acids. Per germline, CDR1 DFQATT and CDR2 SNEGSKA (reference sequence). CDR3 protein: CSTDLGVPPTYEQYF. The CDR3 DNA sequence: TGCAGCACGGATCTGGGTGTCCCACCTACCTACGAGCAGTACTTC.

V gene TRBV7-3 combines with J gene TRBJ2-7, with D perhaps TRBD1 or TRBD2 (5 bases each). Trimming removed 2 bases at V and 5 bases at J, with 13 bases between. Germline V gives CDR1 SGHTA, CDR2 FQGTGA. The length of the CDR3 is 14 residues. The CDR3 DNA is TGTGCCAGCAGCTTATACGGGTTGGGGGACGAGCAGTACTTC. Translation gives CASSLYGLGDEQYF.

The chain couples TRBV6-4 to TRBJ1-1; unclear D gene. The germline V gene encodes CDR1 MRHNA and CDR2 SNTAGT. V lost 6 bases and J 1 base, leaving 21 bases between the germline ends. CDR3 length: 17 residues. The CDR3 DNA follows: TGTGCCAGCAGCGAGCACCCGTTTGTGCGCCGGAACACTGAAGCTTTCTTT. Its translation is CASSEHPFVRRNTEAFF.

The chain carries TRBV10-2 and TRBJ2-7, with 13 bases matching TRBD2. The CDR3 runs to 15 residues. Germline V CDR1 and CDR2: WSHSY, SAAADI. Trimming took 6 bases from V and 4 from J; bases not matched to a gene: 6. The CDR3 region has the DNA TGCGCCAGCAGGGAACCGGGACTAGCGGGATACGAGCAGTACTTC. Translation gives CASREPGLAGYEQYF.